This T cell receptor beta chain was sequenced for a study of T cell responses to AZD1222 COVID-19 vaccine. Whole-study results and caveats: The span of vaccine-associated CD4 TCRs extended across spike, with dominance at 160-218 and 743-854. Without day 14 samples, only post-peak T cell repertoires were studied.

V lost 4 bases and J lost 2; bases outside the gene matches: 8. Germline V gene data show CDR1 as SGHRS and CDR2 as YFSETQ. This CDR3 contains 15 residues. Sequenced by immunoSEQ multiplex PCR; TCRdb stores in-frame clones only, minus some. The sample records 130,000 to 150,000 clones, about 82% being singletons. About this clone: The antigen is not known.

The sample was peripheral blood, taken 28 days after the second AZD1222 dose. The receptor's source is an adult who received the AZD1222 COVID-19 vaccine. The V and J genes are TRBV5-1 and TRBJ1-1; TRBD1 matches 7 bases. The CDR3: CASSPGQSLNTEAFF. The CDR3 DNA reads TGCGCCAGCAGCCCGGGACAGAGTCTTAACACTGAAGCTTTCTTT.